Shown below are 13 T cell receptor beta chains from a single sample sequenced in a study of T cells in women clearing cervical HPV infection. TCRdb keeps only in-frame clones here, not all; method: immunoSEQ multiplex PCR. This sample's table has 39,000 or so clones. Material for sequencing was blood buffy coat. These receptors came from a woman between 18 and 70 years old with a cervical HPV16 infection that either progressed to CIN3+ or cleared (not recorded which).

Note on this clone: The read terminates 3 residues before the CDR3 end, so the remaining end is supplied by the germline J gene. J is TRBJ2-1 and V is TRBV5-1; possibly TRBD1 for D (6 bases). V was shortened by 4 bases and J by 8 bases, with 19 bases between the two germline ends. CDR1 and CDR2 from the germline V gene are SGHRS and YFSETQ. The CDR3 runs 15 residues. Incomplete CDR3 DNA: TGCGCCAGCAGCCGTCAAGGACCAGGGGACGATGAG. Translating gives CASSRQGPGDDE. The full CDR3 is CASSRQGPGDDEQFF.

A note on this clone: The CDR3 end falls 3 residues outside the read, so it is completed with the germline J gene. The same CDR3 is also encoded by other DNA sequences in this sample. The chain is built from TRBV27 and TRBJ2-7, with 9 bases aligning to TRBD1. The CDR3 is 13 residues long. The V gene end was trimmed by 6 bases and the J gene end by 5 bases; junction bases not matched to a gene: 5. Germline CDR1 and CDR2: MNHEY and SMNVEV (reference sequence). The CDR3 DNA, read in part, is TGTGCCAGCAGAGGGACAGGGAGAGACGAG. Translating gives CASRGTGRDE. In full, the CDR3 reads CASRGTGRDEQYF.

The CDR3 reads CASSNRRSPQYF. The CDR3 bases that were read are TGTGCCAGCAGCAACCGGCGGTCGCCT. The chain is built from TRBV7-9 and TRBJ2-4; D call uncertain. The CDR3 is cut off 3 residues early in the read; its end comes from the germline J gene. The CDR3 is 12 amino acids. The germline CDR1 and CDR2 sequences are SEHNR and FQNEAQ (reference sequence).

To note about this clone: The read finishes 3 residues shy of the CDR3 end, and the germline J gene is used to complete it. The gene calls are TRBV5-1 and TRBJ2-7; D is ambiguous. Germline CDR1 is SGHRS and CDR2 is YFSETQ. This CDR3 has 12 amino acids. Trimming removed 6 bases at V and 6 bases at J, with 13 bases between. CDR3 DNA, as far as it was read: TGCGCCAGCAAGAGATCAGATCGCGAG. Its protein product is CASKRSDRE. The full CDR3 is CASKRSDREQYF.

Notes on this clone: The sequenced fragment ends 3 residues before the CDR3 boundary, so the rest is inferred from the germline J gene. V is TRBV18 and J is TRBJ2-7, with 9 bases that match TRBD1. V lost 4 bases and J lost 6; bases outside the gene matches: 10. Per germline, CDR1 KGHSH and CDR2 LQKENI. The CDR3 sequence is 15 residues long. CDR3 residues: CASSQGQGSNSEQYF. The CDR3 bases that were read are TGTGCCAGCTCACAGGGACAGGGAAGCAATTCCGAG.

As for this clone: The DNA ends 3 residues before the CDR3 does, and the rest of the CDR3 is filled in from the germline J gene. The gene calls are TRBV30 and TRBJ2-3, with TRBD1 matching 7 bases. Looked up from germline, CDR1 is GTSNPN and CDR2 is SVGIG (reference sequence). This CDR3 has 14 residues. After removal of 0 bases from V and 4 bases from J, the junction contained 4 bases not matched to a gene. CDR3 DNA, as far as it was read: TGTGCCTGGAGTGTTAAGGGGGCCGCAGATACG. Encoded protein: CAWSVKGAADT. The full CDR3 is CAWSVKGAADTQYF.

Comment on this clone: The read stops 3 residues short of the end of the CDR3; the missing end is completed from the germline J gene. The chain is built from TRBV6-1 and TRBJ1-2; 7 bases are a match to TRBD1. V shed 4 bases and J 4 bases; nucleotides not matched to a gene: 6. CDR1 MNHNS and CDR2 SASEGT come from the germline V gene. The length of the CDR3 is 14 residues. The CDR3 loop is CASSGRQGSYGYTF. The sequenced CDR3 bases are TGTGCCAGCAGTGGCCGACAGGGAAGCTATGGC.

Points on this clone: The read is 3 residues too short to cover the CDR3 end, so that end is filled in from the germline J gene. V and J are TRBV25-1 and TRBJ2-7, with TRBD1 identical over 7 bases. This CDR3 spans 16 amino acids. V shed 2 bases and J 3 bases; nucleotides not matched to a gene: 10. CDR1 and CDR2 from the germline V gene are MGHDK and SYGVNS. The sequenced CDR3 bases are TGTGCCAGCAGTGAAGAGGGGGCGCTTCGCCACTACGAG. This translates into CASSEEGALRHYE. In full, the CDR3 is CASSEEGALRHYEQYF.

The CDR3 is CASSLGGGRTNEQFF. The DNA read from the CDR3 is TGTGCCAGCAGTTTGGGCGGCGGGAGGACCAATGAG. This chain joins TRBV7-6 and TRBJ2-1; 8 bases are shared with TRBD2. The missing CDR3 end, 3 residues past where the read stops, is filled in from the germline J gene. Germline CDR1 reads SGHVS; CDR2 reads FNYEAQ. The CDR3 length is 15 residues. V trimming: 6 bases; J trimming: 6 bases; junction bases outside the gene matches: 10.

The DNA read from the CDR3 is TGTGCCAGCAGAAAGGGGACAGAAGAGACC. Translation: CASRKGTEET. The complete CDR3 sequence is CASRKGTEETQYF. This chain connects TRBV11-3 to TRBJ2-5; TRBD1 agrees at 7 bases. Read data end 3 residues before the CDR3 end; the end is taken from the germline J gene. J lost 3 bases, V lost 6 bases, and 4 bases had no gene match. This CDR3 is 13 amino acids long. The germline gives CDR1 SGHNT, CDR2 YENEEA.

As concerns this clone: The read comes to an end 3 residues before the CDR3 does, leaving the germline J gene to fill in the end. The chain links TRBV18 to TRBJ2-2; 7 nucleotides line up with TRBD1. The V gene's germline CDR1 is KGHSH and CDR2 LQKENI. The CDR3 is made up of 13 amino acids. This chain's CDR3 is CASSQGADNVLFF. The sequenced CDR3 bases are TGTGCCAGCTCACAGGGGGCAGACAACGTG.

The covered CDR3 bases are TGTGCCAGCAGCTCGACAGGGGGACTCACAGATACG. The encoded protein is CASSSTGGLTDT. In full, the CDR3 reads CASSSTGGLTDTQYF. The chain couples TRBV7-9 to TRBJ2-3; TRBD1 aligns across 9 bases. The CDR3 goes on 3 residues after the read ends, and that part is filled in from the germline J gene. V trimming: 4 bases; J trimming: 2 bases; junction bases outside the gene matches: 4. Germline assignment: CDR1 SEHNR and CDR2 FQNEAQ (reference sequence). This CDR3 region has 15 residues.

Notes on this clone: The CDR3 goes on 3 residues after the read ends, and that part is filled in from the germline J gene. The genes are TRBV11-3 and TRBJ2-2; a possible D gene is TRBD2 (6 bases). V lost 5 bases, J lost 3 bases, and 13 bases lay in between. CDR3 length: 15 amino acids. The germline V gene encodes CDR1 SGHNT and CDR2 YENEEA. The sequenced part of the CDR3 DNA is TGTGCCAGCAGCCTGGAGGGTGCCGACACCGGGGAG. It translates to CASSLEGADTGE. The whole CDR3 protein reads CASSLEGADTGELFF.